This passage covers 14 T cell receptor beta chains from one sample sequenced in a study of T cell responses to AZD1222 COVID-19 vaccine. Here immunoSEQ multiplex PCR was the method, and the copy in TCRdb shows in-frame clones only, minus some. The table has more than 85,000 clones, nearly 90% seen once. The sample in question was peripheral blood, obtained on day 0 of AZD1222 vaccination. Source of these receptors: an adult in good health.

This chain joins TRBV5-1 and TRBJ2-1; 8 bases are a match to TRBD2. The CDR3 extends over 15 amino acids. From germline, CDR1 is SGHRS and CDR2 YFSETQ. The V gene end was trimmed by 2 bases and the J gene end by 7 bases; junction bases not matched to a gene: 8. In DNA, the CDR3 is TGCGCCAGCAGCTTAGTGGCGGGGGGCAGGAATGAGCAGTTCTTC. It is translated as CASSLVAGGRNEQFF.

This chain joins TRBV6-1 and TRBJ2-2; D may be TRBD1 (5 bases). Trimming cost V 2 bases and J 4 bases, with 14 bases left between them. The CDR3 loop spans 16 amino acids. The germline V gene has CDR1 MNHNS and CDR2 SASEGT. CDR3 sequence: CASSERVGVVTGELFF. CDR3 DNA: TGTGCCAGCAGTGAAAGGGTAGGGGTGGTCACCGGGGAGCTGTTTTTT.

The rearrangement joins TRBV6-7 to TRBJ1-5; 9 positions match TRBD1. TRBV6-7 is designated an ORF whose function remains uncertain. Trimming took 5 bases from V and 4 from J; bases not matched to a gene: 6. The CDR3 is 15 residues long. The CDR3 region has the DNA TGTGCCAGCAGTGGCGCGGACAGGGGTAATCAGCCCCAGCATTTT. Amino acids: CASSGADRGNQPQHF.

The V and J genes are TRBV18 and TRBJ2-3; D gene uncertain. This CDR3 contains 14 residues. Per the germline V gene, CDR1 is KGHSH and CDR2 is LQKENI. The ends were cut back, 5 bases at V and 0 bases at J, with 9 bases in the middle. In DNA, the CDR3 is TGTGCCAGCTCAGGATTGCCTAGCACAGATACGCAGTATTTT. Its protein product is CASSGLPSTDTQYF.

The rearrangement links TRBV24-1 to TRBJ1-4; D is perhaps TRBD1 (5 bases). The V end was cut by 4 bases, the J end by 8 bases, with 13 bases between. Germline V lookup: CDR1 KGHDR, CDR2 SFDVKD. This CDR3 has 14 residues. The CDR3 loop reads CATSEPGRDEKLFF. CDR3 in DNA: TGTGCCACCAGTGAACCAGGGAGGGACGAAAAACTGTTTTTT.

The rearrangement joins TRBV6-2 or TRBV6-3 to TRBJ2-2; 9 bases line up with TRBD1. Germline assignment: CDR1 MNHEY and CDR2 SVGEGT. This CDR3 spans 18 amino acids. The V gene end was trimmed by 2 bases and the J gene end by 6 bases; junction bases not matched to a gene: 13. The CDR3 loop reads CASSYPRGQGYRSGELFF. As DNA, the CDR3 is TGTGCCAGCAGTTACCCCCGCGGACAGGGGTATAGGTCCGGGGAGCTGTTTTTT.

The genes are TRBV20-1 and TRBJ1-1; perhaps TRBD1 as D (5 bases). Trimming pared 5 bases from V and 4 bases from J, leaving 8 bases between. The CDR3 covers 11 residues. In germline, CDR1 is DFQATT, CDR2 SNEGSKA (reference sequence). The CDR3 DNA is TGCAGTGCTTCCGACAGCACTGAAGCTTTCTTT. This sequence encodes CSASDSTEAFF.

This chain connects TRBV2 to TRBJ1-5; no definite D call. CDR3 size: 11 residues. The V end was cut by 6 bases, the J end by 9 bases, with 9 bases between. The germline V gene has CDR1 SNHLY and CDR2 FYNNEI. CDR3 sequence reads: CASRDRGPQHF. Here the CDR3 DNA reads TGTGCCAGCAGGGATCGCGGGCCCCAGCATTTT. Drawing the rest from reference TRBV2 and TRBJ1-5, the complete variable domain is EPEVTQTPSHQVTQMGQEVILRCVPISNHLYFYWYRQILGQKVEFLVSFYNNEISEKSEIFDDQFSVERPDGSNFTLKIRSTKLEDSAMYFCASRDRGPQHFGDGTRLSIL.

This rearrangement joins TRBV4-2 to TRBJ2-3; tentatively, D is TRBD2 (6 bases). The V and J ends lost 0 bases and 1 base respectively, with 11 bases between them. The germline V gene encodes CDR1 LGHNA and CDR2 YNFKEQ. CDR3 length: 16 amino acids. The CDR3 nucleotides read TGTGCCAGCAGCCAAGAAACTAGCCCCCGCACAGATACGCAGTATTTT. Translation: CASSQETSPRTDTQYF.

The chain links TRBV9 to TRBJ1-2, with 7 bases lining up with TRBD1. Germline trimming cut 3 bases from V and 4 bases from J; bases unmatched to any gene: 6. CDR3 length: 14 residues. The germline CDR1 and CDR2 sequences are SGDLS and YYNGEE. The CDR3 DNA reads as TGTGCCAGCAGCGCGGCCCAGGGGGGCTATGGCTACACCTTC. As protein: CASSAAQGGYGYTF.

The genes are TRBV19 and TRBJ1-2; 7 nucleotides agree with TRBD1. The CDR3 covers 14 residues. The trim removed 7 bases at V and 4 bases at J, leaving 9 bases unmatched. Germline loops: CDR1 LNHDA, CDR2 SQIVND (reference sequence). CDR3 sequence: CASTERGRVYGYTF. CDR3 nucleotide sequence: TGTGCCAGTACCGAGAGGGGGCGCGTCTATGGCTACACCTTC.

V and J are TRBV6-2 or TRBV6-3 and TRBJ1-1; possible D gene TRBD1, 5 bases. Germline CDR1 is MNHEY and CDR2 is SVGEGT. The germline V and J ends were trimmed by 6 bases and 7 bases, with 18 bases remaining between them. The CDR3 sequence is 14 residues long. The CDR3: CASSYTGAGGEAFF. The CDR3 nucleotides are TGTGCCAGCAGCTATACGGGAGCCGGGGGTGAAGCTTTCTTT.

The chain couples TRBV30 to TRBJ2-5; a weak D match, TRBD2 (5 bases). The V end lost 0 bases, the J end lost 5 bases, and 19 bases lay between the germline ends. Looked up from germline, CDR1 is GTSNPN and CDR2 is SVGIG (reference sequence). This CDR3 spans 16 amino acids. The CDR3 here is CAWSVWLEQPGETQYF. The CDR3 region has the DNA TGTGCCTGGAGTGTTTGGTTAGAACAGCCGGGGGAGACCCAGTACTTC.

V gene TRBV27 combines with J gene TRBJ2-1; TRBD2 matches at 9 bases. The V and J ends lost 2 bases and 8 bases, in that order; junction bases with no gene match: 13. This CDR3 spans 17 amino acids. Germline-derived CDR1 and CDR2 are MNHEY and SMNVEV (reference sequence). The CDR3 sequence: CASSLASVGGGAHEQFF. The CDR3 DNA reads as TGTGCCAGCAGTTTAGCGTCCGTCGGCGGGGGGGCCCATGAGCAGTTCTTC.